This T cell receptor (beta chain) came from a study of beta chain features in type 1 diabetes. Sorted populations all exceeded 95% purity. The CDR3 loop spans 15 amino acids. CDR1 and CDR2 (germline): MNHEY, SMNVEV (reference sequence). V lost 0 bases and J lost 5, with 13 bases in between. Reverse transcription of all isolated RNA meant that expressed TCRB transcripts were sequenced. Profiling relied on immunoSEQ multiplex PCR, and the TCRdb table lists in-frame clones only, not all of them. This table holds 200,000 to 250,000 clones, roughly 15% found once. The J gene is TRBJ1-1, the V gene TRBV27, with D maybe TRBD1 (6 bases). The sequence was collected from a woman in her forties in good health. Material for sequencing was naive CD4+ T cells from blood. The CDR3, as DNA: TGTGCCAGCAGTTTATCGGCACAGGGAAGAACTGAAGCTTTCTTT. Protein sequence: CASSLSAQGRTEAFF.